The sequence of this T cell receptor (beta chain) was determined in a study of T-cell memory formation after mild COVID-19. Study-wide background: TCR clusters mostly belonged to single donors.

Study-wide results and caveats: SARS-CoV-2 specificity of second-wave clones peaking day 37 was unconfirmed. Pre-infection memory contained some responding clones, which suggested that cross-reactive memory had joined. Among CD4+ contracting clones, most were CM and EM, and CD8+ ones EMRA.

MiXCR, applied by TCRdb to the 5' RACE reads, yields one record per CDR3 protein. The table records 470,000 or so distinct CDR3 sequences, roughly 20% of them present only once. CDR1 SEHNR and CDR2 FQNEAQ come from the germline V gene (reference sequence). The V gene lost 3 bases and the J gene lost 7 bases, with 22 bases spanning the gap. This CDR3 is 17 amino acids long. This clonotype was seen more than once but under ten times. Its cognate antigen is unknown. Source material: PBMCs or a T cell subset sorted from them (not recorded which). V gene TRBV7-9 combines with J gene TRBJ1-5, with D perhaps matching TRBD1 (6 bases). The TCR originated in an adult woman who had mild COVID-19 (a few samples of this study predate the infection). Cell type and time point are not known. CDR3 sequence reads: CASSLGRFGQGRQPQHF. The CDR3 coding sequence is TGTGCCAGCAGCTTGGGGAGATTTGGTCAGGGGAGGCAGCCCCAGCATTTT.